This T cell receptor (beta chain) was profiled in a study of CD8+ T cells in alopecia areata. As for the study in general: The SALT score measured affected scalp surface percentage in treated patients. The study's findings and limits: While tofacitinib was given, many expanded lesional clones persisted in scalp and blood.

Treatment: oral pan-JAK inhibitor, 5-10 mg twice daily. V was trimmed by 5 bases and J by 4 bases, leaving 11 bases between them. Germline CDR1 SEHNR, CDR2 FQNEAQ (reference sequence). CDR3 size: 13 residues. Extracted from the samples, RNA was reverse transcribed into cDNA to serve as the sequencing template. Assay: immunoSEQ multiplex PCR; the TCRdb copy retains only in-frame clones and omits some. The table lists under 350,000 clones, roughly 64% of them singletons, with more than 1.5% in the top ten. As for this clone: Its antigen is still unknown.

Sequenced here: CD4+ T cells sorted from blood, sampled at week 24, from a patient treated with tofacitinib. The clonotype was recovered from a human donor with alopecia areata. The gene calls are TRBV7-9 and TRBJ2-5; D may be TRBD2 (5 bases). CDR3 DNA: TGTGCCAGCAGCCCACTAGACGGAGAGACCCAGTACTTC. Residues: CASSPLDGETQYF.